Below, 14 T cell receptor beta chains from the same sample are listed, as sequenced in a study of T cell clonotyping in hematopoietic cell transplantation. Libraries were prepared by immunoSEQ multiplex PCR; TCRdb keeps only in-frame clonotypes and omits some of them. Seen here are approximately 12,000 clones, 75% to 90% observed once, and the top ten hold under 4%. The sequencing input was peripheral blood mononuclear cells. The receptors derive from a human donor who either received an allogeneic hematopoietic cell transplant for a myeloid malignancy or was a related donor (not recorded which). Some clones in this sample may be carry-over from other donors' samples.

The chain uses TRBV11-2 and TRBJ2-1, with D possibly matching TRBD2 (7 bases). Germline V gene data show CDR1 as SGHAT and CDR2 as FQNNGV. This CDR3 comprises 17 residues. The ends were cut back, 7 bases at V and 1 base at J, with 20 bases in the middle. DNA for the CDR3: TGTGCCAGCACTAATGGGGCGGGGGCCCGGTCCTACAATGAGCAGTTCTTC. It translates to CASTNGAGARSYNEQFF.

The chain uses TRBV10-1 and TRBJ2-2, with D maybe TRBD2 (6 bases). The V end was cut by 5 bases, the J end by 4 bases, with 17 bases between. CDR3 size: 16 residues. Germline V gene sequence: CDR1 WNHNN, CDR2 SYGVQD (reference sequence). In DNA form, the CDR3 reads TGCGCCAGCAGTCTATCGGCGGGGTTGCCCACCGGGGAGCTGTTTTTT. Its translation is CASSLSAGLPTGELFF.

The CDR3 coding sequence is TGTGCCAGCAGCTTGCTGGACAGGGCGGGAAGCGGTGGCTACACCTTC. Translating it yields CASSLLDRAGSGGYTF. The chain employs TRBV7-6 and TRBJ1-2; 8 bases map to TRBD1. Germline CDR1 and CDR2: SGHVS and FNYEAQ. Losses at the gene ends were 3 bases for V and 7 bases for J; bases not matched to a gene: 13. The CDR3 is 16 amino acids. Together with reference TRBV7-6 and TRBJ1-2, the CDR3 gives the full variable domain: GAGVSQSPRYKVTKRGQDVALRCDPISGHVSLYWYRQALGQGPEFLTYFNYEAQQDKSGLPNDRFSAERPEGSISTLTIQRTEQRDSAMYRCASSLLDRAGSGGYTFGSGTRLTVV.

V is TRBV7-6 and J is TRBJ1-1; TRBD1 is a possible D gene (5 bases). The CDR3 totals 15 residues. V was trimmed by 1 base and J by 1 base, leaving 10 bases between them. CDR1 is SGHVS, CDR2 FNYEAQ, per germline. CDR3 sequence: CASSLVGVWNTEAFF. Written as DNA, the CDR3 is TGTGCCAGCAGCTTAGTAGGGGTTTGGAACACTGAAGCTTTCTTT.

CDR3: CASRFDTSREQYF. CDR3 sequence (DNA): TGTGCCAGCAGGTTCGACACAAGCAGAGAGCAGTACTTC. The genes are TRBV11-2 and TRBJ2-7; D ambiguous. CDR1 and CDR2 from the germline V gene are SGHAT and FQNNGV. The CDR3 sequence is 13 residues long. The V gene lost 6 bases and the J gene lost 7 bases, with 16 bases spanning the gap.

The gene calls are TRBV5-8 and TRBJ1-2; D unresolved. This CDR3 has 14 residues. The V end was cut by 1 base, the J end by 4 bases, with 11 bases between. CDR1 SGHTS and CDR2 YDEGEE come from the germline V gene. This CDR3 reads CASSLQAVIYGYTF. CDR3 DNA sequence: TGTGCCAGCAGCTTGCAGGCGGTCATCTATGGCTACACCTTC.

V gene TRBV9 combines with J gene TRBJ2-1; no clear D gene. CDR1 and CDR2 from the germline V gene are SGDLS and YYNGEE. The CDR3 runs 14 residues. Deletions cut 0 bases from V and 8 bases from J, with 12 bases between. The DNA of the CDR3 is TGTGCCAGCAGCGTAGCCAACGCCCGACATGAGCAGTTCTTC. This codes for CASSVANARHEQFF.

The chain has TRBV12-5 and TRBJ1-5; the match to TRBD1 covers 7 bases. V trimming: 6 bases; J trimming: 8 bases; junction bases outside the gene matches: 13. The CDR3 runs 15 residues. Germline V gene sequence: CDR1 LGHNT, CDR2 FRNRAP. The CDR3, as DNA: TGTGCTAGTGGACCCGGGACAGCCTACGGTGAGCCCCAGCATTTT. Its protein is CASGPGTAYGEPQHF.

The chain is built from TRBV6-5 and TRBJ1-4; D possibly corresponds to TRBD1 (5 bases). The V and J ends lost 5 bases and 8 bases respectively, with 18 bases between them. Germline V gene sequence: CDR1 MNHEY, CDR2 SVGAGI. The CDR3 runs to 15 residues. CDR3 amino acids: CASSPLAGTEEKLFF. DNA of the CDR3: TGTGCCAGCAGTCCCCTGGCAGGGACGGAGGAAAAACTGTTTTTT.

The chain combines TRBV5-1 with TRBJ1-1; TRBD1 matches at 7 bases. The trim removed 1 base at V and 4 bases at J, leaving 1 base unmatched. The CDR3 extends over 13 amino acids. Looked up from germline, CDR1 is SGHRS and CDR2 is YFSETQ. CDR3 sequence (DNA): TGCGCCAGCAGCTTGCCAGGGGGCACTGAAGCTTTCTTT. The encoded protein is CASSLPGGTEAFF.

The chain has TRBV29-1 and TRBJ2-7; D may be TRBD2 (6 bases). This CDR3 has 11 residues. Trimming stripped 7 bases from V and 4 bases from J, with 11 bases between. Per the germline V gene, CDR1 is SQVTM and CDR2 is ANQGSEA. The CDR3, as DNA: TGCAGCGCCGAACGGGAGTACGAGCAGTACTTC. As protein: CSAEREYEQYF.

The V and J genes are TRBV25-1 and TRBJ1-2; the D gene is possibly TRBD1 (6 bases). The CDR3 is 15 residues long. The germline CDR1 and CDR2 sequences are MGHDK and SYGVNS. V dropped 1 base and J dropped 8 bases, with 17 bases sitting between them. CDR3: CASSEWVGGAWGYTF. Written as DNA, the CDR3 is TGTGCCAGCAGTGAATGGGTGGGGGGGGCGTGGGGCTACACCTTC.

The rearrangement joins TRBV19 to TRBJ1-2; a weak D match, TRBD1 (6 bases). Germline V gives CDR1 LNHDA, CDR2 SQIVND (reference sequence). V lost 6 bases to trimming and J lost 6 bases, with 17 bases between them. The CDR3 is made up of 14 amino acids. CDR3 amino acids: CASSYSGGANGYTF. As DNA, the CDR3 is TGTGCCAGTAGCTACTCTGGGGGGGCGAATGGCTACACCTTC.

This chain connects TRBV11-3 to TRBJ2-2; D tentatively fits TRBD1 or TRBD2 (5 bases each). This CDR3 is built from 16 residues. V lost 2 bases to trimming and J lost 0 bases, with 10 bases between them. Germline V gene data show CDR1 as SGHNT and CDR2 as YENEEA. The CDR3 region is CASSLSWGSNTGELFF. The DNA of the CDR3 is TGTGCCAGCAGCTTAAGCTGGGGGTCGAACACCGGGGAGCTGTTTTTT.